This is a list of T cell receptor beta chains from one sample in a study of early T cells in non-severe SARS-CoV-2 infection. TCRdb reprocessed the 5' RACE reads via MiXCR and lists one record per CDR3 protein. The sample has roughly 100,000 distinct CDR3 sequences, over 10% seen once. The sequenced sample consisted of whole blood. The receptors stem from an adult who was a healthcare worker with PCR-confirmed SARS-CoV-2 infection or an uninfected control (not recorded which). Both conserved end residues are trimmed from each CDR3. Fields, in order: V gene, CDR3 protein.

v_call: TRBV12-5; cdr3_aa: ASGLERDEQF
v_call: TRBV19; cdr3_aa: ASSIRTGADTQY
v_call: TRBV27; cdr3_aa: ASSFWTSGRVYEQY
v_call: TRBV20-1; cdr3_aa: SARDRKGGVGTGELF
v_call: TRBV7-2; cdr3_aa: ASSLVASGVTGELF
v_call: TRBV11-2; cdr3_aa: ASSLRLNDYNEQF
v_call: TRBV29-1; cdr3_aa: SVGSWGDEAF
v_call: TRBV10-3; cdr3_aa: AALNGVGAEAF
v_call: TRBV6-5; cdr3_aa: ASSYSSRGSSYEQY
v_call: TRBV3-1; cdr3_aa: ASSQMSEQY
v_call: TRBV6-5; cdr3_aa: ASIGLAGPVYEQY
v_call: TRBV6-5; cdr3_aa: ASSHLGLADNKNIQY
v_call: TRBV5-6; cdr3_aa: ASSYSGNPEAF
v_call: TRBV12-3/TRBV12-4; cdr3_aa: ASTKDRDQKLF
v_call: TRBV11-2; cdr3_aa: ASSSVTGFTEAF
v_call: TRBV11-2; cdr3_aa: ASSLANGQGYEQY
v_call: TRBV12-2; cdr3_aa: ASRFWQGAEKLF
v_call: TRBV5-1; cdr3_aa: ASSLGQAPTDTQY
v_call: TRBV4-1; cdr3_aa: ASSQETSRETQY
v_call: TRBV12-3/TRBV12-4; cdr3_aa: ASSIAGVGDTQY
v_call: TRBV10-3; cdr3_aa: AISESKQSYNEQF
v_call: TRBV24-1; cdr3_aa: ATSDTTGFQETQY
v_call: TRBV6-1; cdr3_aa: ASGREGRSHEQY
v_call: TRBV7-9; cdr3_aa: ASSLEGLAVQETQY
v_call: TRBV7-2; cdr3_aa: ASSMTGGASSQPQH
v_call: TRBV6-2/TRBV6-3; cdr3_aa: ATSLSYEQY
v_call: TRBV11-2; cdr3_aa: ASSLSVTQY
v_call: TRBV12-3/TRBV12-4; cdr3_aa: ASSPTSGSGNEQF
v_call: TRBV4-2; cdr3_aa: ASSQAPGKSYEQY
v_call: TRBV3-1; cdr3_aa: ASLQGSTGELF
v_call: TRBV18; cdr3_aa: ASSKVGIEQY
v_call: TRBV6-5; cdr3_aa: ASTTGTDYGYT
v_call: TRBV9; cdr3_aa: ASSVGAKRGSEQY
v_call: TRBV7-9; cdr3_aa: ASSLGGPDSYEQY
v_call: TRBV11-2; cdr3_aa: ASSFTRRPYEQY
v_call: TRBV14; cdr3_aa: ASSQESYSGPGTHTDTQY
v_call: TRBV29-1; cdr3_aa: SVESREGQPQH
v_call: TRBV19; cdr3_aa: ASSTDFRDPSADTQY
v_call: TRBV3-1; cdr3_aa: ASRRERNTEAF
v_call: TRBV5-1; cdr3_aa: ASSLVSGGPSYEQY
v_call: TRBV28; cdr3_aa: ASSLLGRTDTQY
v_call: TRBV7-8; cdr3_aa: ASSSSGTPYTDTQY
v_call: TRBV7-9; cdr3_aa: ASSLGALTDTQY
v_call: TRBV7-6; cdr3_aa: ASSPTLDRAFGYT
v_call: TRBV11-2; cdr3_aa: ASSHRQRYYNEQF